This T cell receptor beta chain comes out of a study of shared T cell receptors in the human thymus. Some clones are missing from TCRdb's copy, which holds only in-frame ones; the method was immunoSEQ multiplex PCR. The data show roughly 660,000 clones, roughly 90% seen once. The CDR3 loop spans 11 amino acids. V gave up 5 bases and J gave up 13 bases; unmatched junction bases: 11. Germline V gives CDR1 DFQATT, CDR2 SNEGSKA (reference sequence). Separately, the same data were catalogued under a study of human thymus T cells. Turning to that study: Among the donors, all were healthy Finnish infants having corrective surgery for congenital heart defects. Thymus was obtained from resections taken during corrective heart surgery. Use of V and J genes seemed skewed within the thymic and blood repertoires. Related research reported highly overlapping thymic repertoires among unrelated individuals.

The clonotype was recovered from a boy younger than two with a congenital heart defect. The chain employs TRBV20-1 and TRBJ2-7; TRBD1 agrees at 7 bases. Sequenced input: thymocytes. The CDR3 nucleotides are TGCAGTGCTCTTCGGGACAGCGGCGTATACTTC. It translates to CSALRDSGVYF.